This TCR beta chain was found in a study of T cells in localized non-small cell lung cancer. Whole-study results and caveats: Of the tissues analyzed, uninvolved adjacent lung showed maximal T cell clonality, greater than tumor.

Assay used: immunoSEQ multiplex PCR; TCRdb lists only in-frame clones, some missing. The sample has about 48,000 clones, 60% to 85% seen once; the top ten hold less than 20%. V lost 3 bases and J lost 6; bases outside the gene matches: 3. Germline CDR1 reads SQVTM; CDR2 reads ANQGSEA. The length of the CDR3 is 13 residues. With regard to this clone: The target antigen is unknown.

The TCR sequence derives from a man aged 35 to 70 with stage I squamous cell lung carcinoma. Sample: peripheral blood, taken before any cancer treatment. The chain employs TRBV29-1 and TRBJ2-5, with 11 bases fitting TRBD1. The DNA of the CDR3 is TGCAGCGTTGACTGGGACAGGGGGAAGACCCAGTACTTC. This encodes CSVDWDRGKTQYF.